Shown below are 14 T cell receptor beta chains from a single sample sequenced in a study of beta chain features in type 1 diabetes. The whole isolated RNA underwent reverse transcription, so sequencing captured expressed TCRB transcripts. Generated by immunoSEQ multiplex PCR, the TCRdb table keeps only in-frame clones and is missing some. The data show 400,000 to 500,000 clones, approximately 13% seen once. The sample taken for sequencing was naive CD4+ T cells from blood. Source of these receptors: a man aged 25-40 years in good health.

The chain is built from TRBV4-3 and TRBJ2-7; tentative D call: TRBD1 (6 bases). CDR1 and CDR2 from the germline V gene are LGHNA and YSLEER. Trimming took 0 bases from V and 3 from J, leaving 12 bases between them. The CDR3 loop spans 15 amino acids. The CDR3 loop reads CASSQDRRTVYEQYF. As DNA, the CDR3 is TGCGCCAGCAGCCAAGATAGGAGGACAGTCTACGAGCAGTACTTC.

There are a few counts of this clone. V is TRBV6-4 and J is TRBJ1-1; perhaps TRBD1 as D (6 bases). V lost 0 bases and J lost 4, with 9 bases in between. The CDR3 totals 14 residues. CDR1 is MRHNA and CDR2 is SNTAGT in the germline V gene. The CDR3 region is CASSDSGRGTEAFF. CDR3 nucleotides: TGTGCCAGCAGTGACTCTGGCAGGGGCACTGAAGCTTTCTTT.

The chain joins TRBV5-1 to TRBJ2-2, with TRBD2 as a possible D gene (5 bases). The germline V gene encodes CDR1 SGHRS and CDR2 YFSETQ. V gave up 5 bases and J gave up 0 bases, with 11 bases separating them. The CDR3 loop spans 15 amino acids. The CDR3 region has the DNA TGCGCCAGCAGAAAACTAGATGCGAACACCGGGGAGCTGTTTTTT. It is translated as CASRKLDANTGELFF.

CDR3 bases: TGTGCCAGCAGATCATCTGTGAACACTGAAGCTTTCTTT. Encoded protein: CASRSSVNTEAFF. The rearrangement uses TRBV7-2 and TRBJ1-1; no reliable D call. There are 13 residues in the CDR3. With 6 bases removed from V and 0 bases from J, the gap between germline ends came to 8 bases. Germline CDR1 and CDR2: SGHTA and FQGNSA.

This clone was found a few times. The genes are TRBV7-2 and TRBJ1-4; 7 bases align to TRBD1. CDR1 is SGHTA and CDR2 is FQGNSA in the germline V gene. V shed 5 bases, J shed 7 bases, and the junction held 7 bases outside the gene matches. CDR3 size: 14 residues. The CDR3 coding sequence is TGTGCCAGCAGCATCCGACAGGGAGGTGAAAAACTGTTTTTT. It encodes CASSIRQGGEKLFF. Variable domain in full (rest from reference TRBV7-2 and TRBJ1-4): GAGVSQSPSNKVTEKGKDVELRCDPISGHTALYWYRQSLGQGLEFLIYFQGNSAPDKSGLPSDRFSAERTGGSVSTLTIQRTQQEDSAVYLCASSIRQGGEKLFFGSGTQLSVL.

This clone was recorded a few times. This chain connects TRBV7-2 to TRBJ2-3, with TRBD1 matching 9 bases. The V segment lost 6 bases and the J segment 2 bases; nucleotides outside the gene matches: 6. This CDR3 is 15 amino acids long. In germline, CDR1 is SGHTA, CDR2 FQGNSA. The CDR3 DNA reads TGTGCCAGCAGACAGGGACAGGGAATCACAGATACGCAGTATTTT. Encoded protein: CASRQGQGITDTQYF. The variable domain in full, completed from reference TRBV7-2 and TRBJ2-3, reads GAGVSQSPSNKVTEKGKDVELRCDPISGHTALYWYRQSLGQGLEFLIYFQGNSAPDKSGLPSDRFSAERTGGSVSTLTIQRTQQEDSAVYLCASRQGQGITDTQYFGPGTRLTVL.

This clone was detected only a few times. The V call is TRBV7-8, the J call TRBJ2-7, with TRBD2 as a possible D gene (6 bases). Per the germline V gene, CDR1 is SGHVS and CDR2 is FQNEAQ. The CDR3 loop spans 15 amino acids. Trimming removed 5 bases from V and 3 bases from J, with 17 bases in between. In nucleotides, the CDR3 is TGTGCCAGCAGCGCCGATGGGACTGGAAACTACGAGCAGTACGTC. It codes for CASSADGTGNYEQYV.

The chain recombines TRBV28 with TRBJ1-6, with D possibly matching TRBD1 (6 bases). The CDR3 contains 14 residues. The germline CDR1 and CDR2 sequences are MDHEN and SYDVKM. V was pared by 7 bases and J by 9 bases, with 16 bases between. CDR3 nucleotide sequence: TGTGCCAGCAAAACCGGGACACCGGGTTCACCCCTCCACTTT. This gives the protein CASKTGTPGSPLHF.

The CDR3, as DNA: TGCAGCGCAAACCGTCTAGCGGCCTCCGGGACCCAGTACTTC. This sequence encodes CSANRLAASGTQYF. The J gene is TRBJ2-5, the V gene TRBV29-1; 7 bases agree with TRBD2. With V trimmed by 7 bases and J by 7 bases, 15 bases remained unmatched. The CDR3 extends over 14 amino acids. Germline loops: CDR1 SQVTM, CDR2 ANQGSEA.

This clone was recorded many times. J is TRBJ2-4 and V is TRBV9, with D perhaps matching TRBD1 or TRBD2 (7 bases each). With 2 bases removed from V and 5 bases from J, the gap between germline ends came to 14 bases. Germline-derived CDR1 and CDR2 are SGDLS and YYNGEE. There are 15 residues in the CDR3. The CDR3 sequence is CASSVSTGRENIQYF. The CDR3, as DNA: TGTGCCAGCAGCGTTTCGACAGGGAGGGAAAACATTCAGTACTTC.

There are a few counts of this clone. The chain links TRBV10-3 to TRBJ1-5; 7 bases agree with TRBD1. J was trimmed by 3 bases and V by 10 bases; bases with no gene match: 6. The CDR3 covers 13 residues. In germline, CDR1 is ENHRY, CDR2 SYGVKD. The CDR3 coding sequence is TGTGCCACCATACAGGGGCCCAATCAGCCCCAGCATTTT. Translated, it gives CATIQGPNQPQHF.

The rearrangement links TRBV9 to TRBJ2-3, with a weak D call TRBD1 (6 bases). Germline loops: CDR1 SGDLS, CDR2 YYNGEE. The length of the CDR3 is 16 residues. Trimming shortened V by 4 bases and J by 2 bases, and 17 bases separated the two germline ends. CDR3 sequence (DNA): TGTGCCAGCAGCCGAACAGGGAGAGGGTTCACAGATACGCAGTATTTT. Encoded protein: CASSRTGRGFTDTQYF.

This clone was seen more than once but under ten times. The J gene is TRBJ2-1, the V gene TRBV4-3, with D tentatively TRBD1 (5 bases). CDR3 size: 13 residues. The germline CDR1 and CDR2 sequences are LGHNA and YSLEER. Deletions cut 1 base from V and 11 bases from J, with 12 bases between. The CDR3 sequence: CASSQVFRDQQFF. In DNA form, the CDR3 reads TGCGCCAGCAGCCAAGTTTTCAGGGATCAGCAGTTCTTC.

The chain is built from TRBV2 and TRBJ2-7; no clear D. V was clipped by 7 bases and J by 1 base, with 17 bases between them. There are 15 residues in the CDR3. Germline V gives CDR1 SNHLY, CDR2 FYNNEI. Here the CDR3 reads CASITFGRGSYEQYF. DNA for the CDR3: TGTGCCAGCATAACATTCGGGCGAGGATCCTACGAGCAGTACTTC.